The 4 T cell receptor beta chains reported below all come from one sample, sequenced in a study of cytomegalovirus exposure and HLA in healthy donors. PCR amplification relied on 60 Vbeta primers (plus 13 Jbeta primers). This table comes from immunoSEQ multiplex PCR, and its TCRdb copy is limited to in-frame clones, with some not included. The sample holds some 90,000 clones; just under 80% are singletons and the top ten take 4.4%. Source material: PBMCs. Receptor source: a male donor in good health and CMV-seropositive.

The chain is built from TRBV11-2 and TRBJ2-3, with D perhaps matching TRBD1 (5 bases). Germline V gene lookup returns CDR1 SGHAT and CDR2 FQNNGV. V was trimmed by 1 base and J by 4 bases, leaving 15 bases between them. The CDR3 loop spans 16 amino acids. The CDR3 region has the DNA TGTGCCAGCAGCTTAGGGGGTTTGCCCAGGGCAGATACGCAGTATTTT. This gives the protein CASSLGGLPRADTQYF. The full variable domain, with the rest looked up from reference TRBV11-2 and TRBJ2-3, is EAGVAQSPRYKIIEKRQSVAFWCNPISGHATLYWYQQILGQGPKLLIQFQNNGVVDDSQLPKDRFSAERLKGVDSTLKIQPAKLEDSAVYLCASSLGGLPRADTQYFGPGTRLTVL.

The CDR3 coding sequence is TGTGCCACCAGCAGAGTCAGGATGAACACTGAAGCTTTCTTT. Protein product: CATSRVRMNTEAFF. The V call is TRBV15, the J call TRBJ1-1; D is unclear. Germline lookup yields CDR1 LNHNV and CDR2 YYDKDF (reference sequence). V was clipped by 1 base and J by 0 bases, with 6 bases between them. This CDR3 is built from 14 residues.

V usage is TRBV5-6 and J usage is TRBJ2-7; 7 bases align to TRBD1. Trimming removed 2 bases from V and 2 bases from J; junction bases left unmatched: 4. Germline V gene lookup returns CDR1 SGHDT and CDR2 YYEEEE. The CDR3 consists of 14 residues. The CDR3 DNA is TGTGCCAGCAGCTTCAGGGGGAGAGCCTACGAGCAGTACTTC. Its protein is CASSFRGRAYEQYF.

This chain joins TRBV28 and TRBJ1-1, with a weak D call TRBD1 (5 bases). CDR1 MDHEN and CDR2 SYDVKM come from the germline V gene. This CDR3 contains 15 residues. The V end was cut by 3 bases, the J end by 0 bases, with 11 bases between. The CDR3 DNA is TGTGCCAGCAGTTTGGGGGGAGAGATGAACACTGAAGCTTTCTTT. Its protein product is CASSLGGEMNTEAFF.